Given below is one T cell receptor beta chain in context. Its antigen is still unknown. The sample originates from a study of monozygotic twins with inflammatory bowel disease. Study-level points and caveats: By inverse Simpson index, TCRbeta diversity was lower in IBD patients than in healthy co-twins. Extra variability in the repertoires of patients may have come from differing immunosuppressive treatments.

cDNA for each sample came from eight separate reactions. A 6-nucleotide sample barcode was carried by the UMIs, which template switching added. From the 5' RACE reads, TCRdb lists one entry per CDR3 protein and no DNA. The table counts around 450,000 distinct CDR3 sequences; 2.4% lies in the top ten. This TCR was recovered from a human donor with ulcerative colitis or Crohn's disease, or a healthy co-twin of an affected twin (not recorded which). Sequenced sample: blood.

This chain's CDR3 is CASRGEANTGELFF. The chain couples TRBV5-6 to TRBJ2-2; with no DNA, the TCRdb D assignment of TRBD2 cannot be verified. The CDR3 spans 14 residues. The V gene's germline CDR1 is SGHDT and CDR2 YYEEEE.